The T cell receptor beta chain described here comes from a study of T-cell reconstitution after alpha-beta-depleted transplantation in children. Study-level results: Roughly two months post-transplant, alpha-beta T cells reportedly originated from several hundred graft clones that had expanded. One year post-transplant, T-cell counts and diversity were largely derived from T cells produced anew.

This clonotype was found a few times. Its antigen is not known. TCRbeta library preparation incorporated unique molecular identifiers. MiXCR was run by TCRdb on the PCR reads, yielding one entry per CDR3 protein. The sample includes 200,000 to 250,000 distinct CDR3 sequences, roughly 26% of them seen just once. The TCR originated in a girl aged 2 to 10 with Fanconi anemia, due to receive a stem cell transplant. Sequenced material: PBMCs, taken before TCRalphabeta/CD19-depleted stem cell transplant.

CDR3 bases: TGTGCCACCGGAGACAGGGCGAACACTGAAGCTTTCTTT. Translated: CATGDRANTEAFF. The gene calls are TRBV2 and TRBJ1-1; 7 bases fit TRBD1. Trimming cost V 10 bases and J 1 base; bases outside gene matches: 6. The CDR3 loop spans 13 amino acids. Germline values: CDR1 SNHLY, CDR2 FYNNEI.